This T cell receptor (beta chain) was sequenced in a study of shared clonotypes between healthy human individuals. Germline loops: CDR1 SEHNR, CDR2 FQNEAQ (reference sequence). The V end was cut by 5 bases, the J end by 5 bases, with 16 bases between. This CDR3 contains 14 residues. General study findings and limits: It was only blood that was sampled, and tissue repertoires likely differ. Non-shared clonotypes displayed generation probabilities falling below those of clonotypes present in all four donors.

The assay was immunoSEQ multiplex PCR, and TCRdb's table has in-frame clones only and misses some. Here the sample spans roughly 1,000,000 clones, 75% to 85% being singletons. On this clone: Its target is not known.

V is TRBV7-9 and J is TRBJ2-7; TRBD1 or TRBD2 may be the D gene (6 bases each). The TCR was taken from a man between 18 and 35 years old in good health. Some clones in this sample may be carry-over from other donors' samples. Sequenced sample: memory CD4+ T cells from PBMCs. As for subset: CD45RA-negative fraction. CDR3 in amino acids: CASSAKGGRNEQYF. Here the CDR3 DNA reads TGTGCCAGCAGCGCGAAGGGGGGTAGGAACGAGCAGTACTTC.